Here is one TCR beta chain with its context. The antigen remains unidentified. J gave up 5 bases and V 7 bases, and 6 bases lay outside the gene matches. The CDR3 length is 14 residues. CDR1 SGHDN and CDR2 FVKESK come from the germline V gene. These data originate in a study of CD8 T cells in ankylosing spondylitis. Broader study findings: Earlier reports found some motif variants in synovial fluid and blood in reactive arthritis. From matched ankylosing spondylitis synovial fluid, disease-linked clones were reportedly recovered at significantly enriched levels. Typical of ankylosing spondylitis blood, it appeared, was a TCR beta motif of roughly eight highly homologous variants.

Quantitative 5'-RACE with molecular barcodes generated TCR beta libraries. TCRdb called the 5' RACE reads again in MiXCR, with one record for every CDR3 protein. The table records 100,000 to 150,000 distinct CDR3 sequences, about a sixth of them present only once. V usage is TRBV14 and J usage is TRBJ2-7; 12 bases map to TRBD2. This clonotype was obtained from a male donor with ankylosing spondylitis. The sample was blood, either unsorted or a sorted T cell fraction (not recorded which). CDR3 residues: CASTPTSGSHEQYF. The CDR3 DNA follows: TGTGCCAGCACCCCGACTAGCGGGAGCCACGAGCAGTACTTC.